This T cell receptor beta chain appears in the sequencing data of a study of T cells in localized non-small cell lung cancer. The protocol was immunoSEQ multiplex PCR, while the TCRdb copy is restricted to in-frame clones and leaves out a portion. This sample has 1,700 or so clones, with roughly 26% found just once. For this clone: Its antigen is currently unknown.

The CDR3 covers 17 residues. Study-level points and caveats: Compared with tumor, uninvolved adjacent lung displayed greater T cell clonality, ranking highest overall.

Lung tissue at least 2 cm from the tumor margin was confirmed free of atypia. Sequencing used normal lung tissue next to the tumor, obtained before any cancer treatment. This clonotype was sampled from a woman aged 40-69 years with stage I lung adenocarcinoma. J is TRBJ2-1 and V is TRBV7-5; TRBD2, the D gene given by the table, was not confirmed from the DNA. TRBV7-5 is termed a pseudogene. The DNA for the CDR3 is TGTGCCAGCAGCTCCCCAAATTCCTATAGCTCCTACAATGAGCAGTTCTTC. Translation: CASSSPNSYSSYNEQFF.